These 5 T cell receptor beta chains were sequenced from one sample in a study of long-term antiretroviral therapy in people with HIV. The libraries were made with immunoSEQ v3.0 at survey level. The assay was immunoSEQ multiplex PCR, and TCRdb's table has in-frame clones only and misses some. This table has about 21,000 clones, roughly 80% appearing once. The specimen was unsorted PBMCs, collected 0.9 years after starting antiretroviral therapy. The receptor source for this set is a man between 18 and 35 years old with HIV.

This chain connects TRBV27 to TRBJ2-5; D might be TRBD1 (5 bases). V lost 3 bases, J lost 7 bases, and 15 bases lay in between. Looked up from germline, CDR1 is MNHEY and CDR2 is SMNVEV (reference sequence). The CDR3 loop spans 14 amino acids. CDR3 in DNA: TGTGCCAGCAGTTTCCCTAAGTTCACAGGGACCCAGTACTTC. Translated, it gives CASSFPKFTGTQYF.

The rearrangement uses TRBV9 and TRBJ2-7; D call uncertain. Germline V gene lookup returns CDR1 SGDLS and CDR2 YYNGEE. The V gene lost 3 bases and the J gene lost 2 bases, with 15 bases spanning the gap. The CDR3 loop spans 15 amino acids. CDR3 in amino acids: CASSEGIIPPYEQYF. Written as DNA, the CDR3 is TGTGCCAGCAGCGAAGGGATTATCCCTCCCTACGAGCAGTACTTC. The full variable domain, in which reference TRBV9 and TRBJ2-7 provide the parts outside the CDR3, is DSGVTQTPKHLITATGQRVTLRCSPRSGDLSVYWYQQSLDQGLQFLIQYYNGEERAKGNILERFSAQQFPDLHSELNLSSLELGDSALYFCASSEGIIPPYEQYFGPGTRLTVT.

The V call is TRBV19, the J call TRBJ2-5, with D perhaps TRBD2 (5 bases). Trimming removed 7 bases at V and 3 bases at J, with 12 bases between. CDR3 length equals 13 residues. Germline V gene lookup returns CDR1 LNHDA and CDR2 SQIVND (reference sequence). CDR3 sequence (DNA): TGTGCCAGTAAGGACGGGAAAAAAGAGACCCAGTACTTC. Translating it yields CASKDGKKETQYF. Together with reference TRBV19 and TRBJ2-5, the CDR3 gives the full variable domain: DGGITQSPKYLFRKEGQNVTLSCEQNLNHDAMYWYRQDPGQGLRLIYYSQIVNDFQKGDIAEGYSVSREKKESFPLTVTSAQKNPTAFYLCASKDGKKETQYFGPGTRLLVL.

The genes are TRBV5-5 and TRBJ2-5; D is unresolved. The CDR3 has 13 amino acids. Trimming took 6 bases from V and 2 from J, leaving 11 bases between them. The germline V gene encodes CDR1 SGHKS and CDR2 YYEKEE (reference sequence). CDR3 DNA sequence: TGTGCCAGCACCGCAGTCATGCAAGAGACCCAGTACTTC. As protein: CASTAVMQETQYF.

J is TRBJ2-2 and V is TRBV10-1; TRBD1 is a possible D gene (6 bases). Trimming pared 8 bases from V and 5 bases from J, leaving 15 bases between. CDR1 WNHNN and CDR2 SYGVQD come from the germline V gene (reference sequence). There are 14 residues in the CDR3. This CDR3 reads CASSQGIGTGELFF. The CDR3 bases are TGCGCCAGCTCCCAGGGGATTGGGACCGGGGAGCTGTTTTTT.